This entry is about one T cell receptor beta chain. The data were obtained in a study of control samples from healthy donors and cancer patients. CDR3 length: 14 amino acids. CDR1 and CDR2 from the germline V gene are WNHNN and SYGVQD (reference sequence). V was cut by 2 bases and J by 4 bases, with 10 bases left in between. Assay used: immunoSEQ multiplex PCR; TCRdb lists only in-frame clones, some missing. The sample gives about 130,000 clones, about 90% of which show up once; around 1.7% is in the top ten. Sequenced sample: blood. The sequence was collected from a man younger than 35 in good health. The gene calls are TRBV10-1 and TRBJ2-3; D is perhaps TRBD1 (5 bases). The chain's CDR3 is CASSEGARADTQYF. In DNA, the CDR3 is TGCGCCAGCAGTGAGGGGGCCCGGGCAGATACGCAGTATTTT.